The rows below give T cell receptor beta chains drawn from one sample of a study of metastatic and nonmetastatic thyroid tumors. MiXCR was used by TCRdb to re-call the PCR reads. The sample has roughly 75,000 clones; 12% are singletons. Sequencing was performed on tumor tissue. Every receptor here comes from a female donor with papillary thyroid cancer or a benign thyroid nodule (not recorded which). Some clones in this sample may be carry-over from other donors' samples. CDR3s include the opening cysteine and the closing phenylalanine or tryptophan. Fields, in order: J gene, clone size, D gene, V gene, CDR3 protein, CDR3 DNA. D genes are given only for firm matches. A row's size may be missing; if present it is once, few, many or a size class.

j_gene: TRBJ2-7; abundance: many; d_gene: TRBD1; v_gene: TRBV4-2; CDR3aa: CASSQDTGGEQYF; CDR3nt: TGTGCCAGCAGCCAGGATACAGGGGGCGAGCAGTACTTC
j_gene: TRBJ2-2; abundance: many; d_gene: .; v_gene: TRBV28; CDR3aa: CASSVGPGELFF; CDR3nt: TGTGCCAGCAGCGTGGGACCCGGGGAGCTGTTTTTT
j_gene: TRBJ2-2; abundance: .; d_gene: .; v_gene: TRBV6-9; CDR3aa: CASTQTMTGLAGELLF; CDR3nt: TGTGCCAGCACCCAAACTATGACAGGCCTAGCCGGGGAGCTGCTTTTT
j_gene: TRBJ2-2; abundance: many; d_gene: .; v_gene: TRBV5-1; CDR3aa: CASSLVRGNTGELFF; CDR3nt: TGCGCCAGCAGCTTGGTTAGGGGGAACACCGGGGAGCTGTTTTTT
j_gene: TRBJ1-5; abundance: many; d_gene: .; v_gene: TRBV28; CDR3aa: CASSSPTTNSLGQPQHF; CDR3nt: TGTGCCAGCAGTTCTCCGACCACCAACAGCCTTGGGCAGCCCCAGCATTTT
j_gene: TRBJ2-7; abundance: many; d_gene: .; v_gene: TRBV27; CDR3aa: CASSLGSMGEQYF; CDR3nt: TGTGCCAGCAGTCTCGGGAGCATGGGGGAGCAGTACTTC
j_gene: TRBJ1-3; abundance: many; d_gene: TRBD1; v_gene: TRBV20-1; CDR3aa: CSAREGGQGWGNTIYF; CDR3nt: TGCAGTGCTAGAGAGGGGGGACAGGGATGGGGAAACACCATATATTTT
j_gene: TRBJ2-7; abundance: many; d_gene: .; v_gene: TRBV7-2; CDR3aa: CASSIAYEQYF; CDR3nt: TGTGCCAGCAGCATAGCCTACGAGCAGTACTTC
j_gene: TRBJ1-1; abundance: many; d_gene: .; v_gene: TRBV6-2/TRBV6-3; CDR3aa: CASRLLFTEAFF; CDR3nt: TGTGCCAGCAGGCTGCTCTTTACTGAAGCTTTCTTT
j_gene: TRBJ1-2; abundance: many; d_gene: .; v_gene: TRBV6-5; CDR3aa: CASSYSRGYTF; CDR3nt: TGTGCCAGCAGTTACTCCCGCGGCTACACCTTC
j_gene: TRBJ2-7; abundance: medium-sized; d_gene: TRBD2; v_gene: TRBV18; CDR3aa: CASSPIGTSGRPEQYF; CDR3nt: TGTGCCAGCTCACCAATCGGGACTAGCGGGAGGCCTGAGCAGTACTTC